These 5 T cell receptor delta chains came from one sample sequenced in a study of gamma-delta T cells after stem cell transplantation. TCRdb reapplied CATT to the RT-PCR reads. The sample has more than 4,500 delta-chain clones, approximately 9.9% seen once; the top ten hold less than 15%. The sequenced material came from gamma-delta T cells. The receptor set was obtained from a human donor. It is not recorded whose cells these are; they may come from a transplant donor.

This clone was seen a few times. The chain recombines TRDV2 with TRDJ1; TRDD3 matches 8 bases. CDR1 and CDR2 from the germline V gene are GEAIGNYY and EKD. CDR3 length: 17 residues. V lost 0 bases to trimming and J lost 6 bases; unmatched junction nucleotides: 14. CDR3 sequence reads: CACDTVGLLGEIHKLIF. CDR3 sequence (DNA): TGTGCCTGTGACACCGTGGGTTTGCTGGGGGAGATACATAAACTCATCTTT.

The V and J genes are TRDV2 and TRDJ1, with 8 nucleotides matching TRDD3. The CDR3 is made up of 20 amino acids. J gave up 2 bases and V 0 bases, and 19 bases lay outside the gene matches. Germline CDR1 reads GEAIGNYY; CDR2 reads EKD. CDR3 sequence (DNA): TGTGCCTGTGACACCGTACTGGGGGCTCAGGGCAAGAGCGAGACCGATAAACTCATCTTT. It encodes CACDTVLGAQGKSETDKLIF.

This clone is termed medium-sized. The same CDR3 arises from other DNA sequences in this sample as well. This sequence joins TRDV2 and TRDJ2; 7 bases are a match to TRDD3. After removal of 3 bases from V and 5 bases from J, the junction contained 11 bases not matched to a gene. CDR1 is GEAIGNYY, CDR2 EKD, per germline. This CDR3 spans 16 amino acids. CDR3 nucleotide sequence: TGTGCCTGTGACGAGTTGGGGGACAAACCCACAGCACAACTCTTCTTT. The encoded protein is CACDELGDKPTAQLFF.

J is TRDJ1 and V is TRDV2; 13 bases match TRDD3. Germline-derived CDR1 and CDR2 are GEAIGNYY and EKD. CDR3 length: 24 amino acids. With V trimmed by 2 bases and J by 0 bases, 26 bases remained unmatched. CDR3 amino acids: CACDILSSPVSRLLGDTDTDKLIF. The CDR3 bases are TGTGCCTGTGACATCCTGTCTTCTCCTGTCAGTCGCCTACTGGGGGATACGGACACCGATAAACTCATCTTT.

This sequence joins TRDV2 and TRDJ1; 11 positions match TRDD3. J was trimmed by 3 bases and V by 3 bases; bases with no gene match: 11. Germline CDR1 is GEAIGNYY and CDR2 is EKD. The CDR3 extends over 17 amino acids. In nucleotides, the CDR3 is TGTGCCTGTGACCCCATTGTTACTGGGGGATATTCCGATAAACTCATCTTT. This gives the protein CACDPIVTGGYSDKLIF.